This T cell receptor beta chain was found in a study of T cell repertoires in cytomegalovirus infection (dated by TCRdb to the late 2010s). Study-wide context: The peptide stimulations were aimed at well-studied HLA-B-restricted epitopes as well as recently identified HLA-C-restricted CMV epitopes, whose presentation resists viral immunomodulation. Because public TCR beta signatures pointed to carriage of CMV infection together with the matching HLA type, the HLA type of each donor mattered for the analysis. Broader findings and caveats from the paper: In both this cohort and an independent 352-donor cohort, the cumulative frequency of public TCR beta family members distinguished carriers of CMV infection plus the relevant HLA type. The ex vivo response was dominated by HLA-C-restricted CMV-specific TCR beta clonotypes, which also provided the single most frequent clonotype in two of eight donors.

The germline V gene (reference sequence) provides CDR1 MNHNY and CDR2 SVGAGI. A distance of 15 bases separates the germline ends of V and J, which lose 5 bases and 9 bases respectively. The CDR3 starts with the cysteine, ends with the phenylalanine, and has 13 residues. Of the read, only the CDR3 DNA is kept; its 39 bases are in frame from base 1. The treatment or condition label for this specimen denotes: in vitro stimulation with specific CMV peptide epitopes to enrich CMV-specific T cells. Details on this clonotype: What this receptor recognizes is not known. Base-call qualities are not available, and no considerably larger clone is one nucleotide away.

This sample was sequenced with an Illumina HiSeq 1500. TCRdb reprocessed the public reads (quality trimming at Q25 with fastp, clone calling with MiXCR) and kept in-frame beta chains. One record per CDR3 amino acid sequence lists the most common genes and DNA. In this sample the table shows around 570,000 distinct CDR3 sequences, 40% of which occur a single time. About half of the sample lies in the top ten. This material consisted of cultured PBMCs, taken from culture after CMV antigen stimulation. The sequence was obtained from a human donor in good health (CMV status not recorded). Some clones in this sample may be carry-over from other donors' samples. The chain is assembled from TRBV6-6 and TRBJ2-3; the D gene is not confidently resolved. The CDR3 region: CASSQSYWETQYF. The DNA sequence follows: TGTGCCAGCAGTCAATCCTATTGGGAAACGCAGTATTTT.